One T cell receptor (beta chain) is described in this entry. Its antigen is as yet unknown. The sample is drawn from a study of OX40 agonist ivuxolimab in advanced cancers. The overall study: While on treatment, patients had intravenous ivuxolimab at 0.01 to 10 mg/kg every 2 weeks.

Findings of the study overall: In the 0.1 to 3.0 mg/kg range, CD4+ and CD8+ blood T cells had expanded clonally by week 6.

The repertoire was sequenced with immunoSEQ multiplex PCR; TCRdb's copy has only in-frame clones and lacks some. The repertoire holds around 86,000 clones, roughly 91% seen once, with roughly an eighth in the top ten. Germline V lookup: CDR1 MGHRA, CDR2 YSYEKL. The CDR3 has 18 residues. V was shortened by 0 bases and J by 0 bases, with 18 bases between the two germline ends. V and J are TRBV4-1 and TRBJ2-7; the D gene is possibly TRBD2 (8 bases). The TCR comes from an adult with an advanced solid tumor such as melanoma, head and neck, liver or kidney cancer. The sequencing used CD4+ or CD8+ T cells sorted from blood, collected in a trial of the OX40 agonist ivuxolimab. The CDR3, as DNA: TGCGCCAGCAGCCAAGATCCGACGGGAGGGGGCGGCTCCTACGAGCAGTACTTC. Amino acids: CASSQDPTGGGGSYEQYF.